These T cell receptor beta chains were read from a single sample in a study of blood T cells in healthy people across ages. One entry per CDR3 protein, called by TCRdb with MiXCR from the 5' RACE reads. The sample consists of 600,000 to 850,000 distinct CDR3 sequences, approximately 25% of them appearing once. These data were also reused for a study on T cells of mothers and their children.

Sequencing input: blood. All receptors derive from a boy between 5 and 17 years old in good health. Both conserved end residues are part of each CDR3. A D gene is named only where the DNA matches it firmly. Clone size is not always given. Where it is, it says once, few, many or a class for expanded clones.

size	V	D	J	CDR3	DNA
few	TRBV28	TRBD1	TRBJ2-1	CASSLRPTRDRGTYNEQFF	TGTGCCAGCAGTCTTAGGCCCACTAGGGACAGGGGCACCTACAATGAGCAGTTCTTC
NA	TRBV5-1	NA	TRBJ1-2	CASSDGTEVEYGYTF	TGCGCCAGCAGCGATGGGACGGAGGTGGAATATGGCTACACCTTC
NA	TRBV6-1	NA	TRBJ1-3	CASLPGGPGNTIYF	TGTGCCAGCCTCCCGGGGGGGCCAGGAAACACCATATATTTT
NA	TRBV10-3	NA	TRBJ2-5	CAIRATGLQETQYF	TGTGCCATCAGAGCGACAGGTCTACAAGAGACCCAGTACTTC
many	TRBV7-2	NA	TRBJ2-7	CASSLGGGLSYEQYF	TGTGCCAGCAGCTTAGGAGGTGGACTCTCCTACGAGCAGTACTTC
few	TRBV7-6	NA	TRBJ2-7	CASSPAGTWEQYF	TGTGCCAGCAGCCCCGCCGGGACGTGGGAGCAGTACTTC
few	TRBV4-3	NA	TRBJ2-5	CASSQESIVGGEQYF	TGCGCCAGCAGCCAAGAATCGATCGTCGGGGGCGAACAGTACTTC
NA	TRBV9	TRBD2	TRBJ2-1	CASSEQVRLAGNNEQFF	TGTGCCAGCAGCGAGCAGGTTAGACTAGCGGGGAACAATGAGCAGTTCTTC
NA	TRBV7-9	TRBD2	TRBJ2-3	CASSLVPSGESTDTQYF	TGTGCCAGCAGCTTAGTACCCAGCGGGGAAAGCACAGATACGCAGTATTTT
NA	TRBV29-1	TRBD2	TRBJ2-7	CSVGTGREGYEQYF	TGCAGCGTTGGTACAGGGCGGGAGGGATACGAGCAGTACTTC
NA	TRBV12-3/TRBV12-4	NA	TRBJ2-1	CASTPRGNNEQFF	TGTGCCAGCACACCGAGGGGAAACAATGAGCAGTTCTTC
few	TRBV20-1	NA	TRBJ2-3	CSARIGFIAAPTDTQYF	TGCAGTGCTAGGATAGGGTTTATAGCGGCCCCCACAGATACGCAGTATTTT
NA	TRBV7-9	NA	TRBJ2-2	CASSLGGARLSGELFF	TGTGCCAGCAGCTTAGGGGGGGCCCGTCTCAGCGGGGAGCTGTTTTTT
few	TRBV4-3	NA	TRBJ1-2	CASSQDTQADGYTF	TGCGCCAGCAGCCAAGATACGCAGGCCGATGGCTACACCTTC
NA	TRBV7-9	NA	TRBJ2-7	CASSPYGGGGYEQYF	TGTGCCAGCAGCCCCTATGGGGGAGGGGGCTACGAGCAGTACTTC
NA	TRBV5-1	TRBD2	TRBJ2-2	CASSQGLAGAVTNTGELFF	TGCGCCAGCAGCCAGGGACTAGCGGGGGCCGTTACGAACACCGGGGAGCTGTTTTTT
NA	TRBV7-8	TRBD2	TRBJ2-1	CASSLAGGSTNEQFF	TGTGCCAGCAGCTTAGCGGGAGGGTCCACAAATGAGCAGTTCTTC
NA	TRBV10-3	TRBD2	TRBJ2-5	CAISGAPAGEETQYF	TGTGCCATCAGCGGGGCCCCTGCGGGAGAAGAGACCCAGTACTTC
few	TRBV29-1	NA	TRBJ1-2	CSVEGSESGYTF	TGCAGCGTTGAAGGAAGCGAGAGTGGCTACACCTTC
NA	TRBV7-9	NA	TRBJ2-1	CASSALRTPYNEQFF	TGTGCCAGCAGCGCCTTGAGGACACCATACAATGAGCAGTTCTTC
many	TRBV20-1	NA	TRBJ1-4	CSARDPNWGTNEKLFF	TGCAGTGCTAGAGACCCCAATTGGGGAACTAATGAAAAACTGTTTTTT
few	TRBV7-9	NA	TRBJ1-1	CASSSPARNTEAFF	TGTGCCAGCAGCTCTCCGGCGAGGAACACTGAAGCTTTCTTT
NA	TRBV15	NA	TRBJ2-3	CATSRGIPAAGTDTQYF	TGTGCCACCAGCAGAGGAATTCCGGCGGCAGGCACAGATACGCAGTATTTT
few	TRBV27	NA	TRBJ1-6	CASSFWRPDSPLHF	TGTGCCAGCAGTTTTTGGCGGCCTGATTCACCCCTCCACTTT
NA	TRBV27	TRBD2	TRBJ2-5	CASSGLAGGLETQYF	TGTGCCAGCTCTGGACTAGCGGGAGGACTAGAGACCCAGTACTTC
NA	TRBV5-1	NA	TRBJ2-2	CASSLGLSLTGELFF	TGCGCCAGCAGCTTAGGTCTCAGCCTGACCGGGGAGCTGTTTTTT
few	TRBV12-3/TRBV12-4	TRBD2	TRBJ2-1	CASLSARSGGNNEQFF	TGTGCCAGCCTCTCGGCGCGTAGCGGGGGAAACAATGAGCAGTTCTTC
NA	TRBV3-1	NA	TRBJ2-3	CANSHPPETDTQYF	TGTGCCAACAGCCATCCGCCGGAAACAGATACGCAGTATTTT